What follows describes a single T cell receptor beta chain. It lacks a known antigen. Per-base qualities were not stored, and no clone one base away is much larger. This sample was included in a study of cytomegalovirus exposure and HLA in healthy donors (TCRdb year 2017). Some background on the complete study: An earlier analysis of several hundred of the donors reported approximately 300 Gb of sequence data and 100 million to 140 million unique TCR beta sequences from roughly 200 million T cells. Roughly 300 gigabases of sequencing data and roughly 80 million unique TCR sequences made up an early release that covered around 640 HLA-typed donors. Among the roughly 410 genotyped donors, around 81% belonged to the genetic ancestry cluster associated with self-reported Caucasian donors. The study aimed to test whether cataloging public T cell receptors could reveal signatures of past pathogen exposure. The study used immunosequencing to profile the T cell repertoires of 666 subjects and linked those repertoires to cytomegalovirus serostatus. Along with the roughly 670-subject first cohort, a separate validation cohort of more than 90 different subjects was used. High-throughput TCR immunosequencing, statistical association of individual TCRs with disease status, and machine learning were combined to predict cytomegalovirus infection status. A later analysis re-analyzed previously published TCR beta repertoires from roughly 600 donors and added high-resolution HLA genotyping to study TCR occurrence patterns. The later analysis used no new phenotypic data to find candidate immune exposures, relying instead on TCR beta sequences and their occurrence across donors. In an earlier analysis of a few hundred of the donors, high-throughput TCR beta sequencing was used to judge whether each TCR beta V gene segment behaved as functional or pseudogenic. Alongside the repertoire data, information on donor age, sex, ethnicity and CMV serostatus was compiled. In a later genetic analysis, genome-wide SNP genotypes for about 55% of the roughly 700 donors were used, and that subset was treated as a discovery cohort. All discovery cohort repertoires had been generated on a single sequencing platform. HLA typing covered class I and class II loci at four-digit resolution. Typing coverage differed by locus: A, B, C, DRB1 and DQB1 were typed in about 629-640 donors, DQA1 in about 510, DPA1 in 600 to 610, and DPB1 in approximately 450. Roughly five DR-DQ haplotypes were treated as single units for association and clustering because of strong linkage in the cohort. Among roughly 400 genotyped donors of the cohort, an average of around 240,000 unique TCR beta nucleotide sequences was sequenced per donor, of which roughly 17% were non-productive.

The germline V gene (reference sequence) sets CDR1 to LNHDA and CDR2 to SQIVND. The cysteine opens and the phenylalanine closes a CDR3 of 16 amino acids. Only the CDR3 portion is preserved as DNA: 48 bases, with reading frame beginning at the first base. Libraries were prepared through the immunoSEQ multiplex PCR assay. For the multiplex PCR, a mixture combining 60 forward primers for TCR Vbeta segments and 13 reverse primers for TCR Jbeta segments was used. Amplification of the CDR3 region of rearranged TCR beta genes was performed with a multiplex PCR assay on genomic DNA. On the Illumina HiSeq System, the amplified TCR beta libraries were sequenced as 87-base-pair reads. For the original study's pipeline: In a later analysis, about 80 million unique TCR beta chains were counted across the 666 repertoires, and around 10 million of these chains were shared by at least two donors. Raw reads were error-corrected and collapsed into unique sequences with a nearest-neighbor algorithm that merged closely related sequences to remove PCR and sequencing errors. Alignment of CDR3 sequences to IMGT reference sequences was used to assign V, D and J gene segments. For a sequence to be retained, at least a six-nucleotide match to both a V gene segment and a J gene segment was required. Rearrangements were classified as productive when the CDR3 lacked stop codons and remained in frame with V and J, and all other rearrangements were classified as non-productive. CDR3 was defined by IMGT convention, running from the second conserved V-encoded cysteine to the conserved J-encoded phenylalanine. The earlier analysis of 500 to 750 of the donors excluded any sequence lacking an unambiguous match to a single V gene segment. In an earlier analysis of 450 to 750 of the donors, a V segment was called functional when productive rearrangements were above 56.7%, and segregating when the standard deviation between donors exceeded 5%. To diagnose cytomegalovirus status from the catalog of TCR beta chain sequences, a statistical classification framework was built. V and J gene assignment, in a later analysis, came from comparing TCR nucleotide sequences with IMGT/GENE-DB human TR gene sequences. The TCRdist pipeline was used in a later analysis to assign CDR3 sequences and most-parsimonious VDJ recombination scenarios. A later analysis defined each TCR beta chain by its CDR3 amino acid sequence plus V-gene family, and excluded reads lacking a unique V-gene family. As a way to deal with suspected cross-contamination and a sequencing artifact, a later analysis dropped more than 500 nucleotide sequences that were highly shared and had low generation probability. In a later analysis, a clonal expansion index for each public chain was calculated from normalized within-repertoire ranks of inferred template counts. A later analysis computed generation probabilities with a VDJ recombination model fitted to out-of-frame rearrangements, and checked the results against IGoR. Hypergeometric tests were used in a later analysis to score TCR-TCR, TCR-HLA and TCR-CMV co-occurrence, with a repertoire-size bias correction applied to the TCR pairs. To estimate false discovery rates, a later analysis permuted the HLA or CMV assignments 20 times. A later analysis grouped co-occurring TCRs with DBSCAN, adding TCRdist sequence similarity when clustering within HLA-allele-positive subsets. Repertoires with fewer than 30,000 or more than 120,000 public chains were left out of co-occurrence clustering, as were several repertoires with anomalous nucleotide sharing. The immuneACCESS repertoire file appears here via TCRdb, limited to in-frame rearrangements. These files lack a portion of the clones; in checked studies, under half of the deficit traces to unresolved V genes, and the cause of the others is not known. V, J and clone size are taken as reported in that table, and D and trimming were inferred from the DNA itself. The sample table lists around 100,000 clones, around 61% of them with a count of one. Clones ranked in the top ten supply less than 3.5% of the sample.

The cohort was made up of roughly 670 healthy bone marrow donors. Cohort members were all nominally healthy when sampled, although unrecorded immune exposures were likely present. The donor was CMV seronegative and was included in the group of several hundred seronegative cohort members. A peripheral blood sample was provided by each donor, and peripheral blood mononuclear cells were used for TCR beta sequencing. The Qiagen DNeasy Blood Extraction Kit was used to extract genomic DNA from the blood cell samples. Study-wide conclusions, independent of this receptor: Most CMV-associated TCR beta chains appeared to be HLA-restricted in a later analysis, and the HLA associations seemed to be driven largely by CMV exposure. A few of the identified cytomegalovirus-associated TCR beta chains were confirmed in vitro to be specific for cytomegalovirus antigens. The cohort was sequenced for TCR beta chains only, and without alpha or paired-chain data the features that could be detected were limited. HLA typing was unavailable for some donors at each locus, so association tests used only the typed subset. A later analysis found that HLA-associated TCR beta chains were more clonally expanded and had lower generation probabilities than equally common non-associated chains. The earlier analysis of 587 of the donors excluded 15 to 20 rarely observed V segments, including chromosome 9 orphons, because counts were too low. In a later analysis, TCR association rates were found to vary across HLA loci, with the most associated TCRs seen for DRB1 alleles and the fewest for HLA-C alleles. Most TCR sequences were seen in very few donors, while some public TCRs were found in many individuals. In an earlier analysis of roughly 500 of the donors, most TCR beta V segments appeared in productive rearrangements about 87% or about 30% of the time, broadly matching IMGT annotations. Assigning TCR associations to individual alleles was difficult when HLA alleles, especially DR and DQ, strongly co-occurred. According to a later genetic analysis, donors in an Asian-associated ancestry cluster had fewer N-insertions in productive TCRs than the approximately 670-donor mean. The study gave a list of about 170 TCR beta chains associated with cytomegalovirus. Some IMGT-functional V segments, including TRBV6-2 and TRBV6-3, could not be told apart with the 87-base-pair reads, so those segments were excluded. The authors suggested that the approach could potentially be generalized to other disease states and immunological phenotypes. Cytomegalovirus status was reported to be diagnosed by the classifier with high specificity and sensitivity in both the original and validation cohorts. At a false discovery rate of 0.05, a later analysis linked about 17,000 TCR beta sequences to specific HLA alleles. The presence/absence analyses assumed that sequencing depth was roughly uniform across donors, and that assumption may not be true. A further reported finding was that TCR beta sequences accurately predicted the HLA-A and HLA-B alleles for most subjects in the first cohort. A cluster of highly shared sequence variants was judged likely to be a technical artifact of the sequencing pipeline. Several of the top co-occurrence clusters appeared to be linked to parvovirus B19, influenza, CMV and Epstein-Barr virus, according to a later analysis. Linkage disequilibrium might explain the correlated functional status among segregating V segments, but an unknown experimental factor could not be ruled out. For the cohort, immune exposure information was limited to CMV serostatus. In a later genetic analysis, a missense DCLRE1C variant was associated with V-gene and J-gene trimming of TCR beta chains, and the association was replicated in an independent cohort.

The sequencing input was PBMCs. This sequence originates from a woman aged 50 to 60 in good health and CMV-seronegative. This sequence uses TRBV19 and TRBJ1-1; 8 of the junction bases match TRBD1. The DNA sequence is given as TGTGCGACTCGACAGGGGCTAAAAACAATGAACACTGAAGCTTTCTTT. Protein translation: CATRQGLKTMNTEAFF.